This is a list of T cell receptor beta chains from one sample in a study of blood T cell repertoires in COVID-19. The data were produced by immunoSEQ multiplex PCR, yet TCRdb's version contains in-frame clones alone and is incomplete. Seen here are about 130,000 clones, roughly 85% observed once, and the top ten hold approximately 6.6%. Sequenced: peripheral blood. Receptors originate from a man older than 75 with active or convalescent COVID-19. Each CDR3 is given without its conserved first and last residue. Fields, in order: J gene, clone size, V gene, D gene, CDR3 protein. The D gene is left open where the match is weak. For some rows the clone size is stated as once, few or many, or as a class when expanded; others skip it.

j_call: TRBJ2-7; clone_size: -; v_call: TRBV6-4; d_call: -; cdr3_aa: ASAGGTGEGYEQY
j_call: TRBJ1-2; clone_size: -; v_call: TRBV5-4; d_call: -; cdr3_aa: ASSFPGIYGYT
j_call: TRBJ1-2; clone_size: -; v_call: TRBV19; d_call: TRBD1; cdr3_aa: ASNEYRGSNYGYT
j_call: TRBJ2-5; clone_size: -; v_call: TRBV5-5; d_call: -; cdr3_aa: ASSLVGAKQETQY
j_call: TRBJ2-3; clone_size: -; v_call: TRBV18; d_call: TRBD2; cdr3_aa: ASSRGTSGNADTQY
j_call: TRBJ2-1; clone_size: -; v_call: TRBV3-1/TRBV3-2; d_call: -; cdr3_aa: ARTINEQF
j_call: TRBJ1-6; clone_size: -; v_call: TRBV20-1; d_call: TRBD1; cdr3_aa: SASTGEGSPLH
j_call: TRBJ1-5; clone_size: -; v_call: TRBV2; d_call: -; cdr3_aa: ASREGGGNQPQH
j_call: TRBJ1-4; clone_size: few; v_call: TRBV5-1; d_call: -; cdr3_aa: ASSLDGATGEKLF
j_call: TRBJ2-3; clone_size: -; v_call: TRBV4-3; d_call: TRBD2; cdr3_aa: ASSRGLAEWGTDTQY
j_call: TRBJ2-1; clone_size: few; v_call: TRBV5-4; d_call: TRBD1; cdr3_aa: ASSSGTGGYNEQF
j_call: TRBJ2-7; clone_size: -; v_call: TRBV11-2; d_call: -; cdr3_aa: ASSLHQVVGLTYEQY
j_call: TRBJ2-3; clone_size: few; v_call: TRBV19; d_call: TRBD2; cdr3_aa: ASSIFVSSGTHTQY
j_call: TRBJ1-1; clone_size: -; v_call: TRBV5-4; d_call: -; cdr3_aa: ASSLNGPNTEAF
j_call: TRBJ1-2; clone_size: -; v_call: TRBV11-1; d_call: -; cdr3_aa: ASSPRPGFHYGYT
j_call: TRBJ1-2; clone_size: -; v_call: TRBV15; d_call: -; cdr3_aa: ATSRDRVYGYT
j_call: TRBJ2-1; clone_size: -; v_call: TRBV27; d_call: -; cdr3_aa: ASRRYNEQF
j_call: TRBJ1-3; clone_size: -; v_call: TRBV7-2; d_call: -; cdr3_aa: ASSFRDPGNTIY
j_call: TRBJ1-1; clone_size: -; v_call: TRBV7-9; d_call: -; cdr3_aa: ASSFGAGTEAF
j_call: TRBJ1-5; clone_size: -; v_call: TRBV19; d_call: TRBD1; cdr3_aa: ASSRGGTGDFVRPQH
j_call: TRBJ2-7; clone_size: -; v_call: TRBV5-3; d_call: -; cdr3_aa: ARGTQVDKHLRVPFQY
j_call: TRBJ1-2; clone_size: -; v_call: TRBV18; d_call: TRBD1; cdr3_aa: ASSPQDRFYGYT
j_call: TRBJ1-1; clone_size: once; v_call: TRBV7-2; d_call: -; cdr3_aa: ASSLFRTVTSEAF
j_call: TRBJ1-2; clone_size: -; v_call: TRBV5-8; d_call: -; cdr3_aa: ASSPDSNYGYT
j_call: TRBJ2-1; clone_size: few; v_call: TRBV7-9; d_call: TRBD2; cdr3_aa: ASSPLRGALKYNEQF